A selection of T cell receptor beta chains follows, all from one sample in a study of OX40 agonist ivuxolimab in advanced cancers. The repertoire was sequenced with immunoSEQ multiplex PCR; TCRdb's copy has only in-frame clones and lacks some. Of fewer than 85,000 clones in the sample, approximately 90% were seen once. Material: CD4+ or CD8+ T cells sorted from blood, obtained in a trial of the OX40 agonist ivuxolimab. The receptor set was obtained from an adult with an advanced solid tumor such as melanoma, head and neck, liver or kidney cancer. CDR3s leave out the opening cysteine and the closing phenylalanine or tryptophan. The order of the fields is D gene, J gene, clone size, V gene, CDR3 protein. A D gene is named only where the DNA matches it firmly. The listing skips clone size in some rows; elsewhere it reads once, few, many or a size class.

.,TRBJ2-7,.,TRBV13,ASSLRFKGSGSREQY
TRBD2,TRBJ2-1,.,TRBV7-3,ARGSTSVNLYNEQF
.,TRBJ2-3,.,TRBV6-1,ASSRTDTQY
TRBD1,TRBJ1-2,.,TRBV28,ASSVSGQGGYGYT
TRBD2,TRBJ2-1,once,TRBV27,ASKPLTGGPREQF
.,.,once,TRBV28,ASSPPTGLSYEQY
TRBD2,TRBJ2-7,.,TRBV4-2,ASSHDSGTSVSYEQY
.,TRBJ2-6,.,TRBV6-5,ASSNLQTGANVLT
.,TRBJ2-7,.,TRBV5-6,ASSLAELGRGPSYEQY
.,TRBJ1-1,few,TRBV28,ASISGTGWVAF
.,TRBJ2-5,.,TRBV9,ASSVGPNQETQY
.,TRBJ2-7,.,TRBV27,ASSRRGYEQY
.,TRBJ2-7,.,TRBV20-1,SAWDFSEQY
.,TRBJ1-5,.,TRBV28,ASSLRGYQPQH
.,TRBJ2-7,once,TRBV7-9,ASTRGEGASYEQY
TRBD2,TRBJ2-5,.,TRBV18,ASSPGLAGEETQY
TRBD2,TRBJ2-2,.,TRBV5-1,ASSWGLAVGTGELF
TRBD2,TRBJ2-5,once,TRBV14,ASSLPWGLGEETQY
.,TRBJ2-3,once,TRBV5-6,ASSLTSGFPSVDTQY
.,TRBJ2-7,.,TRBV4-3,ASSQKLALEQY
.,TRBJ1-2,.,TRBV28,ASSDYYGYT
.,TRBJ2-3,.,TRBV30,AWSATTDTQY
.,TRBJ1-1,.,TRBV5-4,ASSRQLNTEAF
.,TRBJ1-1,.,TRBV7-2,ASSDGLNTEAF
.,TRBJ1-5,.,TRBV6-6,ASSSTRASSNQPQH
.,TRBJ1-1,.,TRBV5-5,ASIAVGRERNTEAF
TRBD2,TRBJ2-5,.,TRBV7-9,ASSPGGQMGETQY
.,TRBJ2-7,.,TRBV30,AWRSGPAYEQY
.,TRBJ2-2,.,TRBV6-5,ASSPRATGELF
TRBD2,TRBJ2-1,.,TRBV18,ASSPMGLADSYNEQF
.,TRBJ2-2,.,TRBV2,ASRLDRPGELF
.,TRBJ2-6,.,TRBV21-1,ASPKSHRAKCSGANVLT
TRBD2,TRBJ2-1,.,TRBV20-1,SAKREYEQF
.,TRBJ1-4,.,TRBV30,AWNKQGSDEKLF
.,TRBJ2-3,once,TRBV7-3,ASSEQGSTDTQY
.,TRBJ1-2,.,TRBV5-1,ASSGSGTDYGYT
.,TRBJ1-2,few,TRBV6-5,ASGGTDLVGYT
.,TRBJ1-4,.,TRBV9,ASSVDLGEKLF
TRBD1,TRBJ2-7,.,TRBV5-1,ASRSPGTGMYEQY
.,TRBJ2-1,.,TRBV2,ASSEGPAQKQF
.,TRBJ2-1,.,TRBV2,ASTTDSSYNEQF
.,TRBJ2-1,.,TRBV14,ASSNGLSYPSNEQF
.,TRBJ1-5,.,TRBV7-5,ARSLDRGLQGVNNQPQH
.,TRBJ1-3,.,TRBV7-9,ASSLTRSGNTIY
.,TRBJ1-2,.,TRBV5-1,ASSLEAGSIYGYT
TRBD1,TRBJ2-5,.,TRBV6-1,ASSERGGGETQY
TRBD1,TRBJ1-5,.,TRBV18,ASSPLTGSSQPQH
TRBD2,TRBJ2-1,once,TRBV18,ASSRGLAGSYNEQF